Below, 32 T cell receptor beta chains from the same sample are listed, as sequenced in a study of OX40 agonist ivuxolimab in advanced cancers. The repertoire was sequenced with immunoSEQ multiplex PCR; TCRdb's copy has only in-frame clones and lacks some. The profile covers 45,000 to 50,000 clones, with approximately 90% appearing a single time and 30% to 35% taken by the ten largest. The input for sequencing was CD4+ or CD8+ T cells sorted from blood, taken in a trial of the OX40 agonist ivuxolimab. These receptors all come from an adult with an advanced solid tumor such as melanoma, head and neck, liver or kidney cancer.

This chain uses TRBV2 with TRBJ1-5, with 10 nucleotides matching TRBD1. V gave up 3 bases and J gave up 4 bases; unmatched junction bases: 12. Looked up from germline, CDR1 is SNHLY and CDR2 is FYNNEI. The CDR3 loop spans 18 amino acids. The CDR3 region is CASSDPGQGSFGNQPQHF. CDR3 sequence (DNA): TGTGCCAGCAGTGACCCGGGACAGGGGTCTTTTGGAAATCAGCCCCAGCATTTT.

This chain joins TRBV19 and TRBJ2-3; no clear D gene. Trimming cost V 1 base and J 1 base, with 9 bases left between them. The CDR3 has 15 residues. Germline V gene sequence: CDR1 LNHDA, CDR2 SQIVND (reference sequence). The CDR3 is CASSIAAAGTDTQYF. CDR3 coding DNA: TGTGCCAGTAGTATAGCTGCGGCAGGCACAGATACGCAGTATTTT.

This chain's CDR3 is CASSSPGGINQPQHF. The CDR3 coding sequence is TGTGCCAGCAGCTCACCCGGGGGGATCAATCAGCCCCAGCATTTT. This chain joins TRBV7-2 and TRBJ1-5; possible D gene TRBD1, 5 bases. CDR1 and CDR2 from the germline V gene are SGHTA and FQGNSA. Trimming cost V 4 bases and J 3 bases, with 13 bases left between them. The CDR3 covers 15 residues.

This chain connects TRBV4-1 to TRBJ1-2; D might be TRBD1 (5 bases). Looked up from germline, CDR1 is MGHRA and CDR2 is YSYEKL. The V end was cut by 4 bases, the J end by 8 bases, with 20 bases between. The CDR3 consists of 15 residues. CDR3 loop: CASSPQDLREVGYTF. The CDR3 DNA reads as TGCGCCAGCAGCCCACAGGATCTGAGGGAGGTGGGCTACACCTTC.

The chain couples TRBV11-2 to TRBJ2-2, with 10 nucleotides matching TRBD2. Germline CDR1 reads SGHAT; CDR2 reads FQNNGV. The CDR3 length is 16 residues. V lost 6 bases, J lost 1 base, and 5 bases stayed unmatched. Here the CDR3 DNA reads TGTGCCAGCAGTCCGTGGACTAGCGGGAACACCGGGGAGCTGTTTTTT. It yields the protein CASSPWTSGNTGELFF. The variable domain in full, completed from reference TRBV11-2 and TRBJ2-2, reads EAGVAQSPRYKIIEKRQSVAFWCNPISGHATLYWYQQILGQGPKLLIQFQNNGVVDDSQLPKDRFSAERLKGVDSTLKIQPAKLEDSAVYLCASSPWTSGNTGELFFGEGSRLTVL.

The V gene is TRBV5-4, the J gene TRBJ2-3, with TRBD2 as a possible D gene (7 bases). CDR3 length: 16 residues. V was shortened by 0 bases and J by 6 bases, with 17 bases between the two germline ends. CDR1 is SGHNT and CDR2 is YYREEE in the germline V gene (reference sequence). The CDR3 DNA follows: TGTGCCAGCAGCTTGGTAGGGGGGGAGTTTTTGGATACGCAGTATTTT. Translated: CASSLVGGEFLDTQYF.

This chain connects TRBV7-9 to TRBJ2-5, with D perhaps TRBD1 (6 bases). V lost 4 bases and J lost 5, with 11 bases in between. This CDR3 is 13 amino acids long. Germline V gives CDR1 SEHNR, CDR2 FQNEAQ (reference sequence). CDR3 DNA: TGTGCCAGCAGCTCAGCAGGGGAGGAGACCCAGTACTTC. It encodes CASSSAGEETQYF.

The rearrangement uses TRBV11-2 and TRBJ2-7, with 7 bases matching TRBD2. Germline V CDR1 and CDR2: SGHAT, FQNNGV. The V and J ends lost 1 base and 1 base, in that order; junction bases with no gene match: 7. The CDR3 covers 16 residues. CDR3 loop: CASSLVGSGGSYEQYF. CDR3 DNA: TGTGCCAGCAGCTTAGTGGGTTCGGGGGGATCCTACGAGCAGTACTTC. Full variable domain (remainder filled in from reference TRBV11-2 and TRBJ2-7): EAGVAQSPRYKIIEKRQSVAFWCNPISGHATLYWYQQILGQGPKLLIQFQNNGVVDDSQLPKDRFSAERLKGVDSTLKIQPAKLEDSAVYLCASSLVGSGGSYEQYFGPGTRLTVT.

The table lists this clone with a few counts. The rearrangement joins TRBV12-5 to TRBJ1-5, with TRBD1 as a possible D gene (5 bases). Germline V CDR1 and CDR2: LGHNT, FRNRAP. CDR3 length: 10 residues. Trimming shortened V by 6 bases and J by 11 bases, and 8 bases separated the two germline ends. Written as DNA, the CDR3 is TGTGCTAGTGGCGGGGGGGCCCAGCATTTT. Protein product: CASGGGAQHF.

The CDR3 spells CASSEQSGRSSYNEQFF. CDR3 DNA sequence: TGTGCCAGCAGTGAACAGAGCGGGAGGAGCTCCTACAATGAGCAGTTCTTC. This chain links TRBV2 with TRBJ2-1; TRBD2 agrees at 9 bases. Germline V gives CDR1 SNHLY, CDR2 FYNNEI. This CDR3 region has 17 residues. V shed 2 bases and J 0 bases; nucleotides not matched to a gene: 5. Full variable domain (rest looked up from reference TRBV2 and TRBJ2-1): EPEVTQTPSHQVTQMGQEVILRCVPISNHLYFYWYRQILGQKVEFLVSFYNNEISEKSEIFDDQFSVERPDGSNFTLKIRSTKLEDSAMYFCASSEQSGRSSYNEQFFGPGTRLTVL.

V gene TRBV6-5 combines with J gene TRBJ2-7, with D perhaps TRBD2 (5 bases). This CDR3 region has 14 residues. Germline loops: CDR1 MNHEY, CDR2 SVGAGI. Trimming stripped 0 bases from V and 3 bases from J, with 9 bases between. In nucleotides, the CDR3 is TGTGCCAGCAGTTACTCGAGGGAGTACTACGAGCAGTACTTC. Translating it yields CASSYSREYYEQYF.

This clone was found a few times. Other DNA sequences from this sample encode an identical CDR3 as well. CDR3 in amino acids: CASSPGGTEAFF. The CDR3 DNA sequence: TGTGCCAGCAGTCCGGGGGGGACTGAAGCTTTCTTT. V gene TRBV7-9 combines with J gene TRBJ1-1, with D possibly being TRBD1 (5 bases). Per germline, CDR1 SEHNR and CDR2 FQNEAQ (reference sequence). The CDR3 runs 12 residues. With 6 bases removed from V and 5 bases from J, the gap between germline ends came to 10 bases.

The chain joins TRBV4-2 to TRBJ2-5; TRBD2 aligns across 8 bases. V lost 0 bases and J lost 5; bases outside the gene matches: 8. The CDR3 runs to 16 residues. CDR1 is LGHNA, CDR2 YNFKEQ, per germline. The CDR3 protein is CASSQESAGGGETQYF. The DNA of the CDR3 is TGTGCCAGCAGCCAAGAGTCGGCGGGGGGTGGGGAGACCCAGTACTTC.

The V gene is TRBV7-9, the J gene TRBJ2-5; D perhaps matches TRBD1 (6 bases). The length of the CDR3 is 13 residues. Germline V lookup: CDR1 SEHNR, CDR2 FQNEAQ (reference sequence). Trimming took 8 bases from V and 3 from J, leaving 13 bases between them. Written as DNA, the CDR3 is TGTGCCAGCGATGAAGAGGGGGAAGAGACCCAGTACTTC. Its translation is CASDEEGEETQYF.

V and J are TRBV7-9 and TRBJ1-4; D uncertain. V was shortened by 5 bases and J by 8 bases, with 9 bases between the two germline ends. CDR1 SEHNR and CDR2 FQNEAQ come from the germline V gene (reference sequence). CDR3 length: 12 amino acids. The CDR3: CASSIQAEKLFF. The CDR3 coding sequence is TGTGCCAGCAGCATCCAGGCGGAAAAACTGTTTTTT.

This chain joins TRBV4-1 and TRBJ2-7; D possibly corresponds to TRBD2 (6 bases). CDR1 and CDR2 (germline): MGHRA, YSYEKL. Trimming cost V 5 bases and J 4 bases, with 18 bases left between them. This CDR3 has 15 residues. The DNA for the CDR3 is TGCGCCAGCAGCTCGCGGGGTTCAAAGGGGTACGAGCAGTACTTC. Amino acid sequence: CASSSRGSKGYEQYF.

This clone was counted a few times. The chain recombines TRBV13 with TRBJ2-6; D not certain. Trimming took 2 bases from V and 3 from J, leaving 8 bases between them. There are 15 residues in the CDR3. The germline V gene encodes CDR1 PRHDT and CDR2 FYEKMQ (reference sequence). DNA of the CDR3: TGTGCCAGCAGCTTACCCGCTTTTGGGGCCAACGTCCTGACTTTC. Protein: CASSLPAFGANVLTF.

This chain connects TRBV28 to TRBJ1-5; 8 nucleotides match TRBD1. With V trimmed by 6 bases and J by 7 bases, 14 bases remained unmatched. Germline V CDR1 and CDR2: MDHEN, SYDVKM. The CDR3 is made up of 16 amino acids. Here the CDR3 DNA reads TGTGCCAGCAGCAACTCGCCGGGACAGGTTCAACAGCCCCAGCATTTT. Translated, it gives CASSNSPGQVQQPQHF.

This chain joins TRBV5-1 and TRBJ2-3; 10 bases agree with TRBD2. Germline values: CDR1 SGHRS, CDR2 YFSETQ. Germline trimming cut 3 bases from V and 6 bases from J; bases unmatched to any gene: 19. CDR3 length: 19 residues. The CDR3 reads CASSWGTVSSGRASDTQYF. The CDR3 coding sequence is TGCGCCAGCAGCTGGGGCACCGTTTCGAGCGGGAGGGCCTCGGATACGCAGTATTTT.

The CDR3 region has the DNA TGTGCCTGGAGTGTATGGTTAGTAGCCGAGCAGTACTTC. It codes for CAWSVWLVAEQYF. This chain joins TRBV30 and TRBJ2-7; D gene unclear. There are 13 residues in the CDR3. Germline assignment: CDR1 GTSNPN and CDR2 SVGIG (reference sequence). V lost 0 bases to trimming and J lost 6 bases, with 12 bases between them.

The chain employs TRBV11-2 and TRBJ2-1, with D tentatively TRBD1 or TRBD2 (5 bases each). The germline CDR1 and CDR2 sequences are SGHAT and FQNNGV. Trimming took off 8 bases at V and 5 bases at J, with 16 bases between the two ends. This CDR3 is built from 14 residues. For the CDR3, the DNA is TGTGCCAGCTCTCGGCAGGGAGAGCACAATGAGCAGTTCTTC. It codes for CASSRQGEHNEQFF.

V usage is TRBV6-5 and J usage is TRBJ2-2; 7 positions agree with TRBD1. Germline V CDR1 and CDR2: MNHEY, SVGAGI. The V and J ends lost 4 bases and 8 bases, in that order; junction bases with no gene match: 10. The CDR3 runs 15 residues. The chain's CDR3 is CASSLRDSLIGELFF. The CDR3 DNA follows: TGTGCCAGCAGTTTGAGGGACAGCCTCATTGGGGAGCTGTTTTTT.

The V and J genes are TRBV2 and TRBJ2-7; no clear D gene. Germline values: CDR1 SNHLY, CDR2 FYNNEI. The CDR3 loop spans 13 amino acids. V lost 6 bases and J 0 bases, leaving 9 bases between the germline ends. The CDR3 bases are TGTGCCAGCAGGACACAGATCTCCTACGAGCAGTACTTC. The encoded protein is CASRTQISYEQYF.

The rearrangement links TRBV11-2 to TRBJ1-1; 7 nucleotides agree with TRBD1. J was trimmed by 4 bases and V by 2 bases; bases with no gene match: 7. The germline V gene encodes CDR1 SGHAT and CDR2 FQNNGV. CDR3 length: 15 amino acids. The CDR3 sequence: CASSLIVQGGTEAFF. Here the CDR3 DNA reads TGTGCCAGCAGCTTAATTGTGCAGGGGGGCACTGAAGCTTTCTTT.

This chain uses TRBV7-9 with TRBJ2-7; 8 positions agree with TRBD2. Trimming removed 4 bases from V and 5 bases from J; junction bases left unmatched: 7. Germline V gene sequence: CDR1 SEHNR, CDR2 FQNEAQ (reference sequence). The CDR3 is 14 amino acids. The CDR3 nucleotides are TGTGCCAGCAGCTGGAAAGCGGGAGAGCACGAGCAGTACTTC. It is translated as CASSWKAGEHEQYF.

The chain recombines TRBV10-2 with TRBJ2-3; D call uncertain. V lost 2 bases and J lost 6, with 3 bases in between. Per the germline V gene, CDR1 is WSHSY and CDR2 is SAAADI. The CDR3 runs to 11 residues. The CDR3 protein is CASSEQDTQYF. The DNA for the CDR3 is TGCGCCAGCAGTGAGCAGGATACGCAGTATTTT.

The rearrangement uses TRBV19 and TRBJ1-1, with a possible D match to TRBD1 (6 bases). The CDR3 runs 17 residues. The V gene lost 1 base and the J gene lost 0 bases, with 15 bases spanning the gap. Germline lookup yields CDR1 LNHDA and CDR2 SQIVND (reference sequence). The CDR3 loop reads CASSIVRGTPMNTEAFF. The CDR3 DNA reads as TGTGCCAGTAGTATAGTAAGGGGGACACCTATGAACACTGAAGCTTTCTTT. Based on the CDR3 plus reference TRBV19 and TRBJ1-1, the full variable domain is DGGITQSPKYLFRKEGQNVTLSCEQNLNHDAMYWYRQDPGQGLRLIYYSQIVNDFQKGDIAEGYSVSREKKESFPLTVTSAQKNPTAFYLCASSIVRGTPMNTEAFFGQGTRLTVV.

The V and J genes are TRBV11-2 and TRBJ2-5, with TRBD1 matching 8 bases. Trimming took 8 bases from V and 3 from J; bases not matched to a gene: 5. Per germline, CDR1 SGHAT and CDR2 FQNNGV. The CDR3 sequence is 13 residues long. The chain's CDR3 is CASRNRGEETQYF. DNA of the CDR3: TGTGCCAGCCGTAACAGGGGGGAAGAGACCCAGTACTTC.

CDR3 protein: CASTTDNSYEQYF. In DNA, the CDR3 is TGTGCCAGCACCACAGACAACTCCTACGAGCAGTACTTC. This chain connects TRBV7-9 to TRBJ2-7; D call uncertain. Germline CDR1 is SEHNR and CDR2 is FQNEAQ (reference sequence). The germline V and J ends were trimmed by 7 bases and 0 bases, with 10 bases remaining between them. This CDR3 spans 13 amino acids.

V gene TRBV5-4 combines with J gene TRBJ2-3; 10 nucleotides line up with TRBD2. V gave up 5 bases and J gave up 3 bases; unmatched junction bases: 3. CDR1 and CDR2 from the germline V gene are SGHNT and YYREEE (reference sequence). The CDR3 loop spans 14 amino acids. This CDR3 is CASRGLAATDTQYF. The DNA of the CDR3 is TGTGCCAGCAGAGGACTAGCGGCGACAGATACGCAGTATTTT.

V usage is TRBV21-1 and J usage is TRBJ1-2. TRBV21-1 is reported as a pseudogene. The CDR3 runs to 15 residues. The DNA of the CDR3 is TGTGCCAGCCCCCCGGGGGACACCCCGGGCTATGGCTACACCTTC. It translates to CASPPGDTPGYGYTF.

The CDR3 DNA is TGTGCCACCCTTATGGACAGAGGCCAAGAGACCCAGTACTTC. Its protein product is CATLMDRGQETQYF. The rearrangement links TRBV21-1 to TRBJ2-5; the table's D call, TRBD1, was not checked against the DNA. TRBV21-1 is classified as a pseudogene. The CDR3 sequence is 14 residues long.